These 19 T cell receptor beta chains share one sample of origin, sequenced in a study of early T cells in non-severe SARS-CoV-2 infection. TCRdb redid the calling of the 5' RACE reads with MiXCR, one entry per CDR3 protein. The sample has about 130,000 distinct CDR3 sequences; about 15% are singletons. Sequenced: whole blood. These receptors were obtained from an adult who was a healthcare worker with PCR-confirmed SARS-CoV-2 infection or an uninfected control (not recorded which).

This clonotype occurred a few times. The rearrangement joins TRBV9 to TRBJ2-1; 8 bases map to TRBD1. Trimming took 4 bases from V and 1 from J; bases not matched to a gene: 4. Looked up from germline, CDR1 is SGDLS and CDR2 is YYNGEE. This CDR3 contains 15 residues. The CDR3 reads CASSTGQGSYNEQFF. The DNA for the CDR3 is TGTGCCAGCAGCACCGGACAGGGTTCCTACAATGAGCAGTTCTTC.

CDR3 loop: CASSGYTDTQYF. CDR3 nucleotides: TGCGCCAGCAGTGGGTACACAGATACGCAGTATTTT. The chain is built from TRBV10-2 and TRBJ2-3; no clear D gene. CDR1 WSHSY and CDR2 SAAADI come from the germline V gene. V lost 4 bases and J 2 bases, leaving 4 bases between the germline ends. The CDR3 runs to 12 residues.

This clonotype was seen a few times. The chain combines TRBV7-9 with TRBJ1-2, with a possible D match to TRBD1 (6 bases). V lost 3 bases to trimming and J lost 1 base, with 9 bases between them. Germline V gene sequence: CDR1 SEHNR, CDR2 FQNEAQ (reference sequence). The CDR3 spans 14 residues. DNA for the CDR3: TGTGCCAGCAGCTTGACAGGTCATAACTATGGCTACACCTTC. It is translated as CASSLTGHNYGYTF.

There are a few counts of this clonotype. The rearrangement uses TRBV3-1 and TRBJ1-3; D is unresolved. From germline, CDR1 is LGHDT and CDR2 YNNKEL (reference sequence). V lost 5 bases to trimming and J lost 4 bases, with 12 bases between them. CDR3 size: 14 residues. CDR3 protein: CASSSREAGNTIYF. The CDR3 DNA reads TGTGCCAGCAGCTCCCGTGAGGCCGGAAACACCATATATTTT.

The chain uses TRBV12-3 or TRBV12-4 and TRBJ1-1; D gene uncertain. V shed 6 bases and J shed 4 bases, with 12 bases lying between them. The CDR3 loop spans 13 amino acids. CDR3 in amino acids: CASSTQKTTEAFF. CDR3 DNA: TGTGCCAGCAGCACCCAGAAGACCACTGAAGCTTTCTTT.

V and J are TRBV19 and TRBJ1-5; D is possibly TRBD1 (5 bases). Trimming removed 6 bases at V and 3 bases at J, with 15 bases between. The CDR3 consists of 15 residues. The germline gives CDR1 LNHDA, CDR2 SQIVND (reference sequence). The CDR3 sequence is CASSRVGGANQPQHF. The CDR3 nucleotides read TGTGCCAGTAGCCGAGTTGGGGGTGCCAATCAGCCCCAGCATTTT.

The chain carries TRBV5-1 and TRBJ1-1, with 8 bases matching TRBD1. The CDR3 covers 14 residues. V gave up 0 bases and J gave up 4 bases; unmatched junction bases: 2. Germline CDR1 is SGHRS and CDR2 is YFSETQ. The CDR3 loop reads CASSLGTGFTEAFF. The CDR3 bases are TGCGCCAGCAGCTTGGGGACAGGGTTCACTGAAGCTTTCTTT.

A few counts support this clonotype. This chain joins TRBV12-3 or TRBV12-4 and TRBJ1-1, with a tentative D call TRBD1 (6 bases). This CDR3 region has 13 residues. Trimming stripped 3 bases from V and 6 bases from J, with 11 bases between. The CDR3 coding sequence is TGTGCCAGCAGTTTTGCAAGGACAGCTGAAGCTTTCTTT. This sequence encodes CASSFARTAEAFF.

The rearrangement uses TRBV30 and TRBJ2-3, with 9 bases lining up with TRBD2. There are 14 residues in the CDR3. Germline CDR1 is GTSNPN and CDR2 is SVGIG (reference sequence). Unmatched junction bases numbered 0, after V lost 0 bases and J lost 2 bases. CDR3 in amino acids: CAWSVGLATDTQYF. The CDR3, as DNA: TGTGCCTGGAGTGTGGGACTAGCCACAGATACGCAGTATTTT.

This clonotype has a handful of counts. The CDR3 DNA reads as TGCGCCAGCAGCCCCGGACAATTATACGAGCAGTACTTC. It translates to CASSPGQLYEQYF. V and J are TRBV5-1 and TRBJ2-7, with D possibly being TRBD1 (5 bases). Trimming pared 4 bases from V and 4 bases from J, leaving 12 bases between. CDR3 length: 13 residues. CDR1 is SGHRS, CDR2 YFSETQ, per germline.

This sequence joins TRBV5-4 and TRBJ2-1, with D possibly being TRBD2 (6 bases). The V and J ends lost 6 bases and 1 base respectively, with 11 bases between them. The germline gives CDR1 SGHNT, CDR2 YYREEE (reference sequence). The CDR3 loop spans 14 amino acids. The CDR3 spells CASNPGGSYNEQFF. The CDR3 DNA reads TGTGCCAGCAATCCCGGGGGATCCTACAATGAGCAGTTCTTC.

The rearrangement joins TRBV5-1 to TRBJ2-7, with D uncertain. The V gene's germline CDR1 is SGHRS and CDR2 YFSETQ. CDR3 length: 12 residues. Trimming removed 1 base at V and 4 bases at J, with 6 bases between. The CDR3 protein is CASSLNDYEQYF. The CDR3 DNA reads as TGCGCCAGCAGCTTGAATGATTACGAGCAGTACTTC.

The chain links TRBV12-3 or TRBV12-4 to TRBJ2-7; 8 bases agree with TRBD1. The junction had 10 bases not matched to a gene; V was cut back by 5 bases and J by 4 bases. CDR3 length: 15 residues. The CDR3 DNA reads as TGTGCCAGCAGTCGACCGACAGGGGTTATATACGAGCAGTACTTC. This encodes CASSRPTGVIYEQYF.

The chain carries TRBV6-6 and TRBJ2-1, with 13 bases fitting TRBD2. With 6 bases clipped from V and 2 bases from J, the junction kept 4 bases outside the gene matches. The germline V gene encodes CDR1 MNHNY and CDR2 SVGAGI (reference sequence). The CDR3 spans 16 residues. As DNA, the CDR3 is TGTGCCAGCAGACAGACTAGCGGGGGGCCCTACAATGAGCAGTTCTTC. It encodes CASRQTSGGPYNEQFF.

Turning to this clonotype: The junction departs from the called germline gene at one end, perhaps through a read error. The rearrangement links TRBV3-1 to TRBJ2-3, with D tentatively TRBD1 or TRBD2 (5 bases each). CDR1 LGHDT and CDR2 YNNKEL come from the germline V gene (reference sequence). The length of the CDR3 is 13 residues. CDR3 in amino acids: CASSQDLGVPIAF. The CDR3 DNA reads as TGTGCCAGCAGCCAAGATTTGGGGGTTCCTATAGCCTTT.

Written as DNA, the CDR3 is TGCGCCAGCAGTCTAAAAGGTACCCACTACGAGCAGTACTTC. Protein product: CASSLKGTHYEQYF. This sequence joins TRBV10-2 and TRBJ2-7; D unresolved. The CDR3 is made up of 14 amino acids. The germline V gene encodes CDR1 WSHSY and CDR2 SAAADI. Trimming removed 5 bases at V and 3 bases at J, with 14 bases between.

This clonotype turned up a few times. This chain connects TRBV7-3 to TRBJ1-1; no clear D. There are 13 residues in the CDR3. Germline V gene lookup returns CDR1 SGHTA and CDR2 FQGTGA. Trimming shortened V by 5 bases and J by 4 bases, and 11 bases separated the two germline ends. The CDR3 DNA reads as TGTGCCAGCAGCCCAAATCCCCGCACTGAAGCTTTCTTT. Encoded protein: CASSPNPRTEAFF.

V gene TRBV30 combines with J gene TRBJ1-4; D is uncertain. The V and J ends lost 3 bases and 8 bases respectively, with 7 bases between them. The CDR3 consists of 11 residues. CDR1 is GTSNPN and CDR2 is SVGIG in the germline V gene (reference sequence). The CDR3 sequence: CAWSDPEKLFF. The CDR3 DNA reads TGTGCCTGGAGCGACCCAGAAAAACTGTTTTTT.

The chain uses TRBV5-5 and TRBJ2-1; maybe TRBD2 (5 bases). The V and J ends lost 2 bases and 1 base respectively, with 10 bases between them. There are 15 residues in the CDR3. Per germline, CDR1 SGHKS and CDR2 YYEKEE (reference sequence). CDR3 DNA sequence: TGTGCCAGCAGCTTCGGACTGGGGTCCTACAATGAGCAGTTCTTC. Translating it yields CASSFGLGSYNEQFF.